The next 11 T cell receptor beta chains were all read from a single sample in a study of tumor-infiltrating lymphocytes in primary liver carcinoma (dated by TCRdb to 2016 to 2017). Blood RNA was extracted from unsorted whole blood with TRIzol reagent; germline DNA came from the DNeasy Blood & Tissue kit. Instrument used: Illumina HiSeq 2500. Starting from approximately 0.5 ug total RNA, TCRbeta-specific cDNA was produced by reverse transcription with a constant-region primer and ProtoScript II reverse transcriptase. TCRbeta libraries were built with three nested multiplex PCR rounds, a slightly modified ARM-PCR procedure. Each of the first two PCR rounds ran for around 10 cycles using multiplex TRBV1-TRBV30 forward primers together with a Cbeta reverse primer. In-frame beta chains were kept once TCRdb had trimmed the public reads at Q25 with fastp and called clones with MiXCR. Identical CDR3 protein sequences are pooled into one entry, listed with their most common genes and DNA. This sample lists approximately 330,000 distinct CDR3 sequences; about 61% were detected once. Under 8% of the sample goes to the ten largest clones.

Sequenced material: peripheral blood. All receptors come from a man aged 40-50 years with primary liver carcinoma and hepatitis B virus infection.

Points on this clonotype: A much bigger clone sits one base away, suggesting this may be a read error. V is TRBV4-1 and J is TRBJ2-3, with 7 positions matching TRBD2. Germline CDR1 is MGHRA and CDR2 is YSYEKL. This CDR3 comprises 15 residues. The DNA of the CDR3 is TGCGCCAGCAGCCGAGTGTGGGAGGGCACAAATACGCAGTATTTT. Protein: CASSRVWEGTNTQYF.

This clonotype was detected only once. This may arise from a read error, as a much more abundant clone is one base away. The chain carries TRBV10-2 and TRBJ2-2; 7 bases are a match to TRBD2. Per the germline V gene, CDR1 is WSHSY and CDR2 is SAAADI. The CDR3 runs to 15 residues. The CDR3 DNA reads TGCGCCAGCCTTGAGGGAGCGGGGCACACCGGGGAGATGTTTTTT. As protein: CASLEGAGHTGEMFF.

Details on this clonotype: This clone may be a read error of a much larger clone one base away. The CDR3 protein is CASSYSAADTQYF. The CDR3 DNA reads TGTGCCAGCAGTTACTCTGCCGCAGATACGCAGTATTTT. The V gene is TRBV6-2 or TRBV6-3, the J gene TRBJ2-3; D not resolved. Germline loops: CDR1 MNHEY, CDR2 SVGEGT. The CDR3 has 13 amino acids. Trimming took off 0 bases at V and 4 bases at J, with 5 bases between the two ends.

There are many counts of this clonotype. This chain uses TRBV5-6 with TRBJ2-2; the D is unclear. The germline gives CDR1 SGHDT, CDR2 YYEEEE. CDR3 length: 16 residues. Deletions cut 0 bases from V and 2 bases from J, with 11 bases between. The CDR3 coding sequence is TGTGCCAGCAGCTTGGTGCCGCTTCCTAACACCGGGGAGCTGTTTTTT. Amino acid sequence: CASSLVPLPNTGELFF.

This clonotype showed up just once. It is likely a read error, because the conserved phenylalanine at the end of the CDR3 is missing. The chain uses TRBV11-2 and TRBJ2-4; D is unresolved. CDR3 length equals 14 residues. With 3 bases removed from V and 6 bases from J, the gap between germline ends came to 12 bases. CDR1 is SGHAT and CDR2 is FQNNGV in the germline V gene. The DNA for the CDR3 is TGTGCCAGCAGCTTCGCTCTTCGGGCAAACATTCAGTACCTC. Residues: CASSFALRANIQYL.

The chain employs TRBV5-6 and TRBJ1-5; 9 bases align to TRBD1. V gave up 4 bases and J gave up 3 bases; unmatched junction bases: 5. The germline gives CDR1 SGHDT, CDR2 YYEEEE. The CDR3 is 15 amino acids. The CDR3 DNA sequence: TGTGCCAGCAGCACGGGACAGGGCCTCAATCAGCCCCAGCATTTT. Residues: CASSTGQGLNQPQHF.

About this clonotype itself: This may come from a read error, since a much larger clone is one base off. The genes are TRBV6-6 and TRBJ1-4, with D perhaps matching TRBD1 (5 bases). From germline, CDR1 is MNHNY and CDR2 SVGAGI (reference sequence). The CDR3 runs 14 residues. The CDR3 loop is CTSSGGLLNEKLFF. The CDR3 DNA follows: TGTACCAGCAGTGGGGGACTCTTGAATGAAAAACTGTTTTTT.

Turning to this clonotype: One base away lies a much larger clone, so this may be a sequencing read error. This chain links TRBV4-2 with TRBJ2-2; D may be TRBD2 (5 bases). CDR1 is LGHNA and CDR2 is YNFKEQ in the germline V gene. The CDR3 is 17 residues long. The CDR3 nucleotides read TGTGCCAGCAGCCAAGATACGGCGGGCGCTTACACCTGGGAGCTGTTTTTT. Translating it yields CASSQDTAGAYTWELFF.

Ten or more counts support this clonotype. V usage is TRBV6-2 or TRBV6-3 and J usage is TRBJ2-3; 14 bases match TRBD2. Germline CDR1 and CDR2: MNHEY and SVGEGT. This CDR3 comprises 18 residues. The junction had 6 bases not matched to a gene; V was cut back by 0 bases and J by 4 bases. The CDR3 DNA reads TGTGCCAGCAGTTACTCGTTGACTAGCGGGAGGGAACCAGATACGCAGTATTTT. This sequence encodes CASSYSLTSGREPDTQYF.

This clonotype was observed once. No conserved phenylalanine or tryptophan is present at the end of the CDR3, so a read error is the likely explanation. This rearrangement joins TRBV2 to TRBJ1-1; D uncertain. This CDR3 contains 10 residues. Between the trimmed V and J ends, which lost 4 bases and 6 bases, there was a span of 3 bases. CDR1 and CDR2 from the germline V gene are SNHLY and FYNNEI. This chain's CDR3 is CASSVPEAFY. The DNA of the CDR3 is TGTGCCAGCAGTGTTCCTGAAGCTTTCTAT.

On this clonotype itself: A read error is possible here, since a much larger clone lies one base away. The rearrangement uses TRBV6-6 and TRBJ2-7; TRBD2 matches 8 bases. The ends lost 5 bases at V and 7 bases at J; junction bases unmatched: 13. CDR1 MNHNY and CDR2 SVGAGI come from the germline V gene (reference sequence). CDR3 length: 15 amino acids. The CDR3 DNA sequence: TGTGCCAGCAGTACTAGCGGATTTTATACGACGGAGCAGTACTTC. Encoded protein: CASSTSGFYTTEQYF.